This T cell receptor (beta chain) stems from a study of T cell repertoires in cytomegalovirus infection. About the study: Matching HLA type, along with CMV infection, was indicated by public TCR beta signatures. General study points: Summed frequency of shared TCR beta families picked out CMV carriers who also had the relevant HLA. It was HLA-C-restricted CMV-specific TCR beta clonotypes that dominated the response ex vivo.

In germline, CDR1 is MDHEN, CDR2 SYDVKM. The length of the CDR3 is 14 amino acids, counting both ends. TCRdb re-called the reads through MiXCR, storing one row per CDR3 protein. Of more than 650,000 distinct CDR3 sequences in the sample, under 40% were seen once. This clonotype was observed a handful of times. Its specificity is unknown. It is unclear where the CDR3 begins or ends on the DNA, so no DNA is shown, and the CDR3 is as TCRdb lists it. The source of this sequence is a human donor in good health (CMV status not recorded). Some clones in this sample may be carry-over from other donors' samples. The specimen sequenced was PBMCs. The rearrangement uses TRBV28 and TRBJ2-4; the table gives TRBD1 as D, unverified against the DNA. The CDR3 spells CASSSSDRGPREYF.